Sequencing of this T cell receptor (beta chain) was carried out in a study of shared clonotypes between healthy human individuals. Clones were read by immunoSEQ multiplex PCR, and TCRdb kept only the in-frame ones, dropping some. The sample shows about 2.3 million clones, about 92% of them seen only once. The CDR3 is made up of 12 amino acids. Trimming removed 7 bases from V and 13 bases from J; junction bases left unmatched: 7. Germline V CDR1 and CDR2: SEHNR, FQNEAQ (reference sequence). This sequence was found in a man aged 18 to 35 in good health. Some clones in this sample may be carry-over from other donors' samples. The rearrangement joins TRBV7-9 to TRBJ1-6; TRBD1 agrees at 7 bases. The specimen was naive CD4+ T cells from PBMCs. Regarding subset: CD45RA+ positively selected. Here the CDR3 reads CASTLRQGPLHF. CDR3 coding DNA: TGTGCCAGCACCCTAAGACAGGGCCCCCTCCACTTT.